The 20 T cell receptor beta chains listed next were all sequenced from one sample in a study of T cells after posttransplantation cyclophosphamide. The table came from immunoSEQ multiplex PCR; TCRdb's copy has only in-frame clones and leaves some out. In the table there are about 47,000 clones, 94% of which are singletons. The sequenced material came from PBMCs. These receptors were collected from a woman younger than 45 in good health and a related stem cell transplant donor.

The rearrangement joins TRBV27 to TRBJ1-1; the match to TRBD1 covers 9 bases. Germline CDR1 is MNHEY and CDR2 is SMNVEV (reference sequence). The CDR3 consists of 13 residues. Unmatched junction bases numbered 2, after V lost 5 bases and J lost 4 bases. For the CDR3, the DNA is TGTGCCAGCAGTAACAGGGGGCGCACTGAAGCTTTCTTT. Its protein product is CASSNRGRTEAFF.

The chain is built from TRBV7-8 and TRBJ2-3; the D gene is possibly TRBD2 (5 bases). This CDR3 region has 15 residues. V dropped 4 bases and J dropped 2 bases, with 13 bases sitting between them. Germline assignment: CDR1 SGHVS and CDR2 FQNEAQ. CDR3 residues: CASSSGLKDTDTQYF. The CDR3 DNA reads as TGTGCCAGCAGCTCAGGACTCAAGGACACAGATACGCAGTATTTT.

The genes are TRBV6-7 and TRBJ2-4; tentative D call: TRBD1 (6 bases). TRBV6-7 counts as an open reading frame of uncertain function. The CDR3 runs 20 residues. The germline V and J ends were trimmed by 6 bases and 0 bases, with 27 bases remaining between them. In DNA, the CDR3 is TGTGCCAGCAGCCTCTGTCCTACTTTCGGACAGAGCCTAGCCAAAAACATTCAGTACTTC. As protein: CASSLCPTFGQSLAKNIQYF.

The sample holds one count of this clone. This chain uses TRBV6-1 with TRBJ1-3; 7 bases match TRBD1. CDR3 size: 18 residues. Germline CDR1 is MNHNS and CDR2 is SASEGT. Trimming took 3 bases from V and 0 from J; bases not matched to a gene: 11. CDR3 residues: CASSDRIWTGHSGNTIYF. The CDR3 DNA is TGTGCCAGCAGTGATCGAATTTGGACAGGCCACTCTGGAAACACCATATATTTT.

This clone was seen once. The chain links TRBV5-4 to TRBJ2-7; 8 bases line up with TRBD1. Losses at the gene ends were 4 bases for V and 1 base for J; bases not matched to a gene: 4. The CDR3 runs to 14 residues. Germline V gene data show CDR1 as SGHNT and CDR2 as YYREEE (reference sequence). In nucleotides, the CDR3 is TGTGCCAGCAGCGACAGGGGCTTATCCTACGAGCAGTACTTC. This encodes CASSDRGLSYEQYF. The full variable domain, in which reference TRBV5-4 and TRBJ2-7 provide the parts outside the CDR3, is ETGVTQSPTHLIKTRGQQVTLRCSSQSGHNTVSWYQQALGQGPQFIFQYYREEENGRGNFPPRFSGLQFPNYSSELNVNALELDDSALYLCASSDRGLSYEQYFGPGTRLTVT.

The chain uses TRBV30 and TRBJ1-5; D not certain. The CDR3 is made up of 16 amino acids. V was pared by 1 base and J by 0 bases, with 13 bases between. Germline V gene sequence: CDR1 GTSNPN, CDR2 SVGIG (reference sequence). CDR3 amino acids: CAWSARTGNSNQPQHF. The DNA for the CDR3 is TGTGCCTGGAGTGCTCGGACGGGAAATAGCAATCAGCCCCAGCATTTT.

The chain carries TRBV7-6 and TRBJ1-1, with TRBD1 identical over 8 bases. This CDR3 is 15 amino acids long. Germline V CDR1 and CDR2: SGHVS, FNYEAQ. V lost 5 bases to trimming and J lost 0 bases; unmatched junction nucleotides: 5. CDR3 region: CASSPWTGMNTEAFF. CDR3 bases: TGTGCCAGCAGCCCATGGACAGGGATGAACACTGAAGCTTTCTTT.

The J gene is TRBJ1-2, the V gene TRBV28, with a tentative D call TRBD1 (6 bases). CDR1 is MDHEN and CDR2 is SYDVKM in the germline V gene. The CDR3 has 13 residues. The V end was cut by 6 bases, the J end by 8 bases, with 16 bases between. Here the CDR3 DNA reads TGTGCCAGCAGACGGACGGCCCAGGGGGGCTACACCTTC. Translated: CASRRTAQGGYTF.

The CDR3 DNA is TGTGCCAGCAGCCAGACAACATTTCAAGAGACCCAGTACTTC. Translating gives CASSQTTFQETQYF. The J gene is TRBJ2-5, the V gene TRBV7-9; D unresolved. The CDR3 is 14 amino acids. V was trimmed by 5 bases and J by 2 bases, leaving 12 bases between them. The germline V gene encodes CDR1 SEHNR and CDR2 FQNEAQ (reference sequence).

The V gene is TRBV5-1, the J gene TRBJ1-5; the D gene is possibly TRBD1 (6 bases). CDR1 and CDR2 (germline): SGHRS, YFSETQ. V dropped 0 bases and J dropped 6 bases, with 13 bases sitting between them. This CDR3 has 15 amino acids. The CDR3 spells CASSLDLTGGQPQHF. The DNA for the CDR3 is TGCGCCAGCAGCTTGGACCTGACAGGAGGTCAGCCCCAGCATTTT. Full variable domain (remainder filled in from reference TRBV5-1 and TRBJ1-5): KAGVTQTPRYLIKTRGQQVTLSCSPISGHRSVSWYQQTPGQGLQFLFEYFSETQRNKGNFPGRFSGRQFSNSRSEMNVSTLELGDSALYLCASSLDLTGGQPQHFGDGTRLSIL.

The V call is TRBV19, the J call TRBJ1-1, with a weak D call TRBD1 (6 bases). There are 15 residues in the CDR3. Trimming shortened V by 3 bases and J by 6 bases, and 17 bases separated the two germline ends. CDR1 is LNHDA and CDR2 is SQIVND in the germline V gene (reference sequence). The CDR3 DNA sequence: TGTGCCAGTAGTATGTCCAGGGGACCCCTCGCTGAAGCTTTCTTT. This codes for CASSMSRGPLAEAFF.

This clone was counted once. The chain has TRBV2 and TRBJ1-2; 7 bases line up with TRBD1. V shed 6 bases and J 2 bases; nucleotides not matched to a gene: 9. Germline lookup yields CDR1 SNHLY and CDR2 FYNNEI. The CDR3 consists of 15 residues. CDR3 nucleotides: TGTGCCAGCAGAAGTGACAGGGCGCCGAACTATGGCTACACCTTC. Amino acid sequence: CASRSDRAPNYGYTF.

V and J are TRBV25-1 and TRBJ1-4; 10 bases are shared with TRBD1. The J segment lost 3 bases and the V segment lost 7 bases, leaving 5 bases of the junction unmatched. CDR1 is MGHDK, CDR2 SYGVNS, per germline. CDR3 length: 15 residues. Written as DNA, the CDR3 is TGTGCCAGCACGGACAGGGGGGTCTCTAATGAAAAACTGTTTTTT. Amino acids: CASTDRGVSNEKLFF.

The CDR3 sequence: CAISGTGYEQYF. CDR3 DNA: TGTGCCATCAGCGGGACAGGGTACGAGCAGTACTTC. V and J are TRBV10-3 and TRBJ2-7, with 9 bases matching TRBD1. CDR1 and CDR2 (germline): ENHRY, SYGVKD. There are 12 residues in the CDR3. V lost 6 bases and J lost 4; bases outside the gene matches: 1.

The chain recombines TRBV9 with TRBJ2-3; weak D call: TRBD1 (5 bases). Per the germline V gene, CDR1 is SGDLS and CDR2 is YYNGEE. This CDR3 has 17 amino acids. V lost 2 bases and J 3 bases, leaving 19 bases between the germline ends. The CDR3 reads CASSVGPSALGTDTQYF. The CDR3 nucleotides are TGTGCCAGCAGCGTGGGGCCTTCTGCATTAGGGACAGATACGCAGTATTTT.

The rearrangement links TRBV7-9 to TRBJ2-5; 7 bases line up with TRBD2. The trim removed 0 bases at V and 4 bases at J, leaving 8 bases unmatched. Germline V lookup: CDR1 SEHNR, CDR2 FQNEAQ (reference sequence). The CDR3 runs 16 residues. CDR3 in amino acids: CASSLASGRGRETQYF. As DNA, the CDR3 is TGTGCCAGCAGCTTAGCTTCTGGGAGGGGTAGAGAGACCCAGTACTTC.

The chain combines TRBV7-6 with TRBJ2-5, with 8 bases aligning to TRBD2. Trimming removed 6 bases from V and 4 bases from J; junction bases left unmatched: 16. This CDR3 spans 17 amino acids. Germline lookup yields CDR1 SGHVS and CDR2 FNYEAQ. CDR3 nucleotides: TGTGCCAGCAGAATCGGGGGGGCCTTCCCGAAAGGAGAGACCCAGTACTTC. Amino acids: CASRIGGAFPKGETQYF.

The DNA for the CDR3 is TGTGCTAGTGGTTTTGACGTGGAGACTGAAGCTTTCTTT. Its translation is CASGFDVETEAFF. The rearrangement uses TRBV12-5 and TRBJ1-1; D is unclear. V lost 3 bases, J lost 5 bases, and 10 bases lay in between. Germline V gene sequence: CDR1 LGHNT, CDR2 FRNRAP. This CDR3 comprises 13 residues.

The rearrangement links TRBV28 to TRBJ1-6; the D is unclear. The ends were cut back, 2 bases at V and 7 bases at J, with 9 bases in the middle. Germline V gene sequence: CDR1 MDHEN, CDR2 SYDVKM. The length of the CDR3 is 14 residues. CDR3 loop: CASSLAVPNSPLHF. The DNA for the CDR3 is TGTGCCAGCAGTTTAGCGGTTCCCAATTCACCCCTCCACTTT.

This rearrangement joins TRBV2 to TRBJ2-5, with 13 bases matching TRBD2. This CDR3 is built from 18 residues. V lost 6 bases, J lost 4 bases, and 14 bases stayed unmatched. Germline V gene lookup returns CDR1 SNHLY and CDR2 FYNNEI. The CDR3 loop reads CASSRQGLAGTTLETQYF. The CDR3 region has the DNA TGTGCCAGCAGCCGACAGGGACTAGCGGGGACGACTCTAGAGACCCAGTACTTC.